This T cell receptor (beta chain) was captured by sequencing in a study of blood T cell repertoires in COVID-19 (dated by TCRdb to 2020 to 2022). At the level of the whole study: Samples from collaborators originated in the United States, Italy and Spain and spanned both the acute and convalescent phases of COVID-19. Samples were obtained from the ongoing ImmuneRACE study (first 160 participants) and from about 1,300 subjects provided by 6 global collaborators. Deeply sampled blood TCRbeta repertoires from subjects exposed to, actively infected with, or recovered from COVID-19 were included in the dataset. The repertoires were released in a freely available public database intended as a resource for research on the immune response to SARS-CoV-2. The material from the prospective study consisted of cDNA or gDNA derived from T cells, B-cell-depleted T cells, or PBMCs. Where available, HLA class I and class II types were taken from metadata supplied by the sample provider and were not determined by assay-based typing. Sample metadata almost always included a de-identified subject ID, COVID-19 status, age in years and sex. The paper as a whole reports these results and caveats: How much clinical and demographic metadata was included differed by source and by participant, and the metadata was provided uncurated.

The CDR3 runs 11 amino acids, cysteine and phenylalanine included. The sequence is cut down to CDR3 DNA, 33 bases in frame from base 1. The germline V gene provides CDR1 SNHLY and CDR2 FYNNEI. The V end gives up 10 bases and the J end 5 bases, leaving 4 bases in the junction not matched to a gene. TCRbeta CDR3 regions were amplified from genomic DNA by means of the immunoSEQ Assay, a bias-controlled multiplex PCR. In the source study's methods: The number of nucleated cells in each sample was estimated from the amplification of reference gene primers within the assay. Sequence reads were collapsed and filtered to measure the absolute abundance of every unique TCRbeta CDR3 rearrangement. For each sample, productive Simpson clonality was calculated as the square root of Simpson's diversity index over productive rearrangements. Not all clones reach the TCRdb copy of this immuneACCESS table, which keeps in-frame sequences only. Checked studies attribute under half of the gap to unresolved V genes and leave the rest unexplained. That table is the source of V, J and clone size, and D and trimming were worked out from the DNA. This sample gives over 200,000 clones in total; 88% of them show up just once. The ten largest account for roughly 0.8% of the sample.

Collaborating institutions collected whole blood in K2EDTA tubes following their own protocols. For TCRbeta analysis, collaborators shipped samples as frozen whole blood, isolated PBMCs, or DNA extracted from either of those sample types. This clone was seen more than once but under ten times. Its target antigen remains unknown. No base-level quality is on record; no much larger clone is a single base apart. The sample comprised peripheral blood. This TCR was sampled from a woman in her thirties with acute or convalescent COVID-19. The sequence is built from TRBV2 and TRBJ2-5; the central 7 bases match TRBD2. The nucleotides read TGTGCCACCCAGCGGGATGAGACCCAGTACTTC. Translation gives CATQRDETQYF.